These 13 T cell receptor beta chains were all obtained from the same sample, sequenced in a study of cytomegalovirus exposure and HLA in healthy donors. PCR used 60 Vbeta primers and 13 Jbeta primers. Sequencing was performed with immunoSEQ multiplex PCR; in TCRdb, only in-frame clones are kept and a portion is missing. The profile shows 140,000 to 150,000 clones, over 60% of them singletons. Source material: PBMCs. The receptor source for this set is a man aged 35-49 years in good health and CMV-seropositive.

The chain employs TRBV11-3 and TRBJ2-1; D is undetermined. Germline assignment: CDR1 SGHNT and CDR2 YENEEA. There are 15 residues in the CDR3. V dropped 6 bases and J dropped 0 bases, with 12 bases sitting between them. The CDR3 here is CASSPSSSSYNEQFF. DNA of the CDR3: TGTGCCAGCAGTCCTAGTAGTTCCTCCTACAATGAGCAGTTCTTC.

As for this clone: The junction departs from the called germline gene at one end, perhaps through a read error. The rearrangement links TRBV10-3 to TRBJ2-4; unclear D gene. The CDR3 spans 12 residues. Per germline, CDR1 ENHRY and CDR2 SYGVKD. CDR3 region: CAISEGKNSQYF. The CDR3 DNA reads TGTGCCATCAGTGAAGGCAAAAACAGTCAGTACTTC.

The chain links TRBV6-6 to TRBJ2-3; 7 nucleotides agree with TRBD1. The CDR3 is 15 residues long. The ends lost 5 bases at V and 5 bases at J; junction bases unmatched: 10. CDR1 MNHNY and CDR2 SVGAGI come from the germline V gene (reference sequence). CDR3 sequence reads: CASSPVGTDRDTQYF. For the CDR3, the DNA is TGTGCCAGCAGTCCTGTAGGGACAGACCGAGATACGCAGTATTTT.

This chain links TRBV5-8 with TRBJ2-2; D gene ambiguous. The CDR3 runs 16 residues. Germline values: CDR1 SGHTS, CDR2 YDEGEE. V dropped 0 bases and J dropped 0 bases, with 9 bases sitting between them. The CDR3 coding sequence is TGTGCCAGCAGCTTGGGCGCAGGTCCGAACACCGGGGAGCTGTTTTTT. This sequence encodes CASSLGAGPNTGELFF.

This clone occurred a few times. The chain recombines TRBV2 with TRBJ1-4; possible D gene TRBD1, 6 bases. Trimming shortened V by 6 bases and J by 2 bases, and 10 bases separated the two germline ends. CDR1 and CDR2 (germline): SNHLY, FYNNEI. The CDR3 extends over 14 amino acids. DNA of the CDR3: TGTGCCAGCAGCCCCAGGGGTACTAATGAAAAACTGTTTTTT. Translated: CASSPRGTNEKLFF.

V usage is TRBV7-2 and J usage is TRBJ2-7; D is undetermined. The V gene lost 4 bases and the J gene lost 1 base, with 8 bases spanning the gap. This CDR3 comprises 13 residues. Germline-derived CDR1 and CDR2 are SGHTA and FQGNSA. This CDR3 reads CASSSQSSYEQYF. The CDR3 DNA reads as TGTGCCAGCAGCTCCCAGTCTTCCTACGAGCAGTACTTC.

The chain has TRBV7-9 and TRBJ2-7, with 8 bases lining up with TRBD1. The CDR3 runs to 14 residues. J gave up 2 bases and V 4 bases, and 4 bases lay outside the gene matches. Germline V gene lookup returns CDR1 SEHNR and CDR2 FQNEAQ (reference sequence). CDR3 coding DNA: TGTGCCAGCAGCTCAGGGGGCGGTGCCTACGAGCAGTACTTC. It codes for CASSSGGGAYEQYF.

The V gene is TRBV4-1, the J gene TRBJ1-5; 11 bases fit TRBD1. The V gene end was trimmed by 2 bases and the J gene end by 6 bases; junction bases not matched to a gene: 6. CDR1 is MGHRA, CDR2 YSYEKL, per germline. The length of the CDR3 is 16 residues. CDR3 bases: TGCGCCAGCAGCCAATACGGGACAGGGGGGATTCAGCCCCAGCATTTT. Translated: CASSQYGTGGIQPQHF.

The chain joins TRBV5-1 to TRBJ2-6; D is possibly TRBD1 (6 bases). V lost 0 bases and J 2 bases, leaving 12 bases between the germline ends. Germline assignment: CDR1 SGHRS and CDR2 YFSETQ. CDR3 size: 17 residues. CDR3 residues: CASSLGQVRAGANVLTF. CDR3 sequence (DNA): TGCGCCAGCAGCTTGGGACAGGTTAGAGCTGGGGCCAACGTCCTGACTTTC.

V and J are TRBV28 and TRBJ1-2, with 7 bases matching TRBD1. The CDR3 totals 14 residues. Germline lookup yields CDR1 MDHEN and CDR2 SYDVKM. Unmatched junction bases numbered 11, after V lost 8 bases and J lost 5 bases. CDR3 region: CASRRQGLRYGYTF. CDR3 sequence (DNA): TGTGCCAGCCGACGACAGGGATTGCGATATGGCTACACCTTC.

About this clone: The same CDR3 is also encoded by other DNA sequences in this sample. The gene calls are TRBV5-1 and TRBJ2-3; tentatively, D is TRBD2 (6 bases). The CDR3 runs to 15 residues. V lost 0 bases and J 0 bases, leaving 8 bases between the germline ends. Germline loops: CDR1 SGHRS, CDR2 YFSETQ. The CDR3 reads CASSLGSGSTDTQYF. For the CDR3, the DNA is TGCGCCAGCAGCTTGGGGAGCGGGAGCACAGATACGCAGTATTTT.

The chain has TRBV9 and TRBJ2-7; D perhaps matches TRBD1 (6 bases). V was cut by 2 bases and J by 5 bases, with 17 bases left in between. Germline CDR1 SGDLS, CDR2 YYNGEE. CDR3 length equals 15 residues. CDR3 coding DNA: TGTGCCAGCAGCGTTGAGTCAGGGGTTGTTAACGAGCAGTACTTC. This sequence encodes CASSVESGVVNEQYF.

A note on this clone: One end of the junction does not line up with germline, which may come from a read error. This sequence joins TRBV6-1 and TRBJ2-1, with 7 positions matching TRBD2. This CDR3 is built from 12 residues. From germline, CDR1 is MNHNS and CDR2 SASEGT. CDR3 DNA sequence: TGTGCCAGCAGTGAATGGCGGCAGGGAGGGCTCTTC. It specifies CASSEWRQGGLF.